This T cell receptor (beta chain) was captured by sequencing in a study of siplizumab effects on memory and regulatory T cells. Notes on the study in general: Siplizumab significantly decreased alloreactive sequences from unstimulated CD4+ memory cells. In unstimulated cells, naive T cells appeared more diverse than memory T cells and seemed major alloresponse contributors. Proliferating Tregs in siplizumab cultures were never verified as suppressive. To unstimulated subsets, only a minor fraction of alloreactive clones could be mapped.

Losses at the gene ends were 6 bases for V and 2 bases for J; bases not matched to a gene: 6. The CDR3 is made up of 15 amino acids. Germline values: CDR1 LNHDA, CDR2 SQIVND (reference sequence). The repertoire was sequenced with immunoSEQ multiplex PCR; TCRdb's copy has only in-frame clones and lacks some. The sample lists under 110,000 clones, 92% occurring once. This clone was found once. Its specificity is not known. This chain joins TRBV19 and TRBJ2-2, with 7 nucleotides matching TRBD1. The sequence derives from a human donor in good health. Sequencing used non-Treg CD4+ T cells sorted from blood. The CDR3 coding sequence is TGTGCCAGTAGGATCAGGGGGATAAACACCGGGGAGCTGTTTTTT. Its translation: CASRIRGINTGELFF.